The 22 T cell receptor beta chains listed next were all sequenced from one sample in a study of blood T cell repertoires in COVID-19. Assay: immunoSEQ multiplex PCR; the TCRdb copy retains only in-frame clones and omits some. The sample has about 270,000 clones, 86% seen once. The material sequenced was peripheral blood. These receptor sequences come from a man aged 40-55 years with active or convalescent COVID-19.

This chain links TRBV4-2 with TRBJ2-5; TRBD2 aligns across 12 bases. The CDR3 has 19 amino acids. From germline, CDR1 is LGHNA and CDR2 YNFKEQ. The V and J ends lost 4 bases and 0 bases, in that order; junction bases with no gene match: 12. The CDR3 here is CASSPLLAGGGWYQETQYF. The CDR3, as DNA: TGTGCCAGCAGCCCCTTACTAGCGGGGGGCGGATGGTACCAAGAGACCCAGTACTTC.

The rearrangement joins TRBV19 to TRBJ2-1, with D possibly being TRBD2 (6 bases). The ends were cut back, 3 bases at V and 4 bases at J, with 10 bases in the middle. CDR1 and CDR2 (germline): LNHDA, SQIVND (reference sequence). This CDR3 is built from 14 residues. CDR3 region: CASSMWDSYNEQFF. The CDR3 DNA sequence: TGTGCCAGTAGTATGTGGGACTCATACAATGAGCAGTTCTTC.

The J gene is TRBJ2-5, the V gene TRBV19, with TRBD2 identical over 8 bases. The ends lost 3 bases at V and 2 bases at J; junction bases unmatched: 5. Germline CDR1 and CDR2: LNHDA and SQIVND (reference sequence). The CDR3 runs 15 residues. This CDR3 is CASSMSGGRQETQYF. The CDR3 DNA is TGTGCCAGTAGTATGTCGGGGGGGCGACAAGAGACCCAGTACTTC.

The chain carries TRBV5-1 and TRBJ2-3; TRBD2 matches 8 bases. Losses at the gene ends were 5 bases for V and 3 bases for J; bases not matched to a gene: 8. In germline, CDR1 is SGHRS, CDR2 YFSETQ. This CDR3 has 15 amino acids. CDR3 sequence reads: CASSPRGGSTDTQYF. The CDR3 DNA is TGCGCCAGCAGTCCACGGGGGGGCAGTACAGATACGCAGTATTTT.

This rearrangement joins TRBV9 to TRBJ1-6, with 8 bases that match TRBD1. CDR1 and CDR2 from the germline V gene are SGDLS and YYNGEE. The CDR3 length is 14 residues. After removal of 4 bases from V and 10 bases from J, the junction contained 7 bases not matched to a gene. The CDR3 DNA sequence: TGTGCCAGCAGCAAAGGACAGGGCGAGTCACCCCTCCACTTT. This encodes CASSKGQGESPLHF.

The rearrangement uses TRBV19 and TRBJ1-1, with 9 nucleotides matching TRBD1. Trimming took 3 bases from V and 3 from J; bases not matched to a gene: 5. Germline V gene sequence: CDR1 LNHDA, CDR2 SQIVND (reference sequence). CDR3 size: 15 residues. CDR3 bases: TGTGCCAGTAGTATGGCCGGGACAGGGCACACTGAAGCTTTCTTT. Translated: CASSMAGTGHTEAFF.

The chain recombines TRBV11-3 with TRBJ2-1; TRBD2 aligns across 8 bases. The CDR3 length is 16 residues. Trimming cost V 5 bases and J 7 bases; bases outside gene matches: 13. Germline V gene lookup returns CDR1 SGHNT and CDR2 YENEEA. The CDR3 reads CASSPDVGLVFNEQFF. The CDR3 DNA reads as TGTGCCAGCAGCCCTGACGTGGGACTAGTGTTTAATGAGCAGTTCTTC.

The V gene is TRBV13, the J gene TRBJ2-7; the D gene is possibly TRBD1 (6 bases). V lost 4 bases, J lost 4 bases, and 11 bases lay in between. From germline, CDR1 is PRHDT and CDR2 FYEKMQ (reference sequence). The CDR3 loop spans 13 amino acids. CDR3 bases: TGTGCCAGCAGCTCACAGGGAAGTTACGAGCAGTACTTC. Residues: CASSSQGSYEQYF.

The CDR3 DNA reads as TGTGCCAGCAGCCACCCCGGGGACACTGAAGCTTTCTTT. Amino acids: CASSHPGDTEAFF. The chain recombines TRBV7-9 with TRBJ1-1; D remains unclear. CDR1 SEHNR and CDR2 FQNEAQ come from the germline V gene (reference sequence). V lost 5 bases to trimming and J lost 3 bases, with 10 bases between them. This CDR3 comprises 13 residues.

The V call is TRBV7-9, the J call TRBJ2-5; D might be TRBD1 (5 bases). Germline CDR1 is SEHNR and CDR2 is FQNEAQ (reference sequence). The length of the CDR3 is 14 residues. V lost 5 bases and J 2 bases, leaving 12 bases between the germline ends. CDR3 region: CASSKGAGQETQYF. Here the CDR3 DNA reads TGTGCCAGCAGCAAAGGGGCAGGGCAAGAGACCCAGTACTTC. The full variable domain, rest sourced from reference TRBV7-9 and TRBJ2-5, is DTGVSQNPRHKITKRGQNVTFRCDPISEHNRLYWYRQTLGQGPEFLTYFQNEAQLEKSRLLSDRFSAERPKGSFSTLEIQRTEQGDSAMYLCASSKGAGQETQYFGPGTRLLVL.

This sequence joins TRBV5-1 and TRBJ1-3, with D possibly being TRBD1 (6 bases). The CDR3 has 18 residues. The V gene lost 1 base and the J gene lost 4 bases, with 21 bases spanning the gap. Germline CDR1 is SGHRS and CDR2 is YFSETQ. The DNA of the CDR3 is TGCGCCAGCAGCTTGAATCCCGTGGATCAGGGGTTCGGAAACACCATATATTTT. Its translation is CASSLNPVDQGFGNTIYF.

The CDR3 nucleotides read TGTGCCAGCAGTGAACCACTGACAGGGCCAGGCGAGCAGTACTTC. This encodes CASSEPLTGPGEQYF. The chain links TRBV6-1 to TRBJ2-7; 7 bases map to TRBD1. Germline V CDR1 and CDR2: MNHNS, SASEGT. This CDR3 has 15 amino acids. Unmatched junction bases numbered 10, after V lost 2 bases and J lost 6 bases.

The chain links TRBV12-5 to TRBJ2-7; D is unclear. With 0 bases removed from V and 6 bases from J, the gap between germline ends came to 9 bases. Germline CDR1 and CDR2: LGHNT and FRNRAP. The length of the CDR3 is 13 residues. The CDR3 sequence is CASGLVSISEQYF. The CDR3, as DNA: TGTGCTAGTGGTTTGGTCTCTATATCCGAGCAGTACTTC. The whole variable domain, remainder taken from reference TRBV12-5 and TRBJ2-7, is DARVTQTPRHKVTEMGQEVTMRCQPILGHNTVFWYRQTMMQGLELLAYFRNRAPLDDSGMPKDRFSAEMPDATLATLKIQPSEPRDSAVYFCASGLVSISEQYFGPGTRLTVT.

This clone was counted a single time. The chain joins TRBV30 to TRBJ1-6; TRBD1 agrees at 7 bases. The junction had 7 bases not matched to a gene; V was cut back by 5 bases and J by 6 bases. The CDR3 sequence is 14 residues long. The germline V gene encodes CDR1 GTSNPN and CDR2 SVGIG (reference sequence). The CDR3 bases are TGTGCCTGGGGTCCGCCAGGGGGTAATTCACCCCTCCACTTT. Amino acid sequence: CAWGPPGGNSPLHF.

In DNA, the CDR3 is TGTGCCAGTAGTCAGGGACTAGCGGGAGTCGGGCCCTACGAGCAGTACTTC. This gives the protein CASSQGLAGVGPYEQYF. This sequence joins TRBV19 and TRBJ2-7; TRBD2 aligns across 14 bases. The germline V gene encodes CDR1 LNHDA and CDR2 SQIVND (reference sequence). The CDR3 runs to 17 residues. With 5 bases clipped from V and 2 bases from J, the junction kept 8 bases outside the gene matches.

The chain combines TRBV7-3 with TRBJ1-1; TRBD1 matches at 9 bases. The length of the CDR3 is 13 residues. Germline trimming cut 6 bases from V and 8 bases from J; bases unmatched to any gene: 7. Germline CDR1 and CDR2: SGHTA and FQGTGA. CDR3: CASSRGQGREAFF. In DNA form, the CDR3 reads TGTGCCAGCAGTAGAGGACAGGGGAGGGAAGCTTTCTTT.

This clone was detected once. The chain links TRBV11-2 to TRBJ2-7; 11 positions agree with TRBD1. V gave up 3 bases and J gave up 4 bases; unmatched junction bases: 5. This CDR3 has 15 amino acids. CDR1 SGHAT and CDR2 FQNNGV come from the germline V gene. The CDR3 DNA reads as TGTGCCAGCAGCTTCGGACAGGGGGCAATGTACGAGCAGTACTTC. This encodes CASSFGQGAMYEQYF.

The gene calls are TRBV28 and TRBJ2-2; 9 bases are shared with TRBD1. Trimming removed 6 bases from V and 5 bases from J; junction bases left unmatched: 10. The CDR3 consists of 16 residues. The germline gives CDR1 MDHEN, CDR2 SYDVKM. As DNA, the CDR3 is TGTGCCAGCAGATCCCGGGACAGGGTCCCTACCGGGGAGCTGTTTTTT. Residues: CASRSRDRVPTGELFF. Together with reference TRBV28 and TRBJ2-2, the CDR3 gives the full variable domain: DVKVTQSSRYLVKRTGEKVFLECVQDMDHENMFWYRQDPGLGLRLIYFSYDVKMKEKGDIPEGYSVSREKKERFSLILESASTNQTSMYLCASRSRDRVPTGELFFGEGSRLTVL.

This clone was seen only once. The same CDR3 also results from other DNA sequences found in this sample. CDR3 DNA sequence: TGTGCCAGTAGTAGGGGAGTGAACACTGAAGCTTTCTTT. It specifies CASSRGVNTEAFF. The rearrangement links TRBV19 to TRBJ1-1; D not resolved. V dropped 4 bases and J dropped 0 bases, with 6 bases sitting between them. The CDR3 length is 13 residues. The germline V gene encodes CDR1 LNHDA and CDR2 SQIVND (reference sequence). Variable domain in full (rest from reference TRBV19 and TRBJ1-1): DGGITQSPKYLFRKEGQNVTLSCEQNLNHDAMYWYRQDPGQGLRLIYYSQIVNDFQKGDIAEGYSVSREKKESFPLTVTSAQKNPTAFYLCASSRGVNTEAFFGQGTRLTVV.

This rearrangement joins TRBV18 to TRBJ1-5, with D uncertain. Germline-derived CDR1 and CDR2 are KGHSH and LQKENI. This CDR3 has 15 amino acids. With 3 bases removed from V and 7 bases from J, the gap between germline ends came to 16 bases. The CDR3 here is CASSPPGDSGQPQHF. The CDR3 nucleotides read TGTGCCAGCTCACCCCCGGGCGACTCGGGACAGCCCCAGCATTTT. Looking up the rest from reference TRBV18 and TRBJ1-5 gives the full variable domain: NAGVMQNPRHLVRRRGQEARLRCSPMKGHSHVYWYRQLPEEGLKFMVYLQKENIIDESGMPKERFSAEFPKEGPSILRIQQVVRGDSAAYFCASSPPGDSGQPQHFGDGTRLSIL.

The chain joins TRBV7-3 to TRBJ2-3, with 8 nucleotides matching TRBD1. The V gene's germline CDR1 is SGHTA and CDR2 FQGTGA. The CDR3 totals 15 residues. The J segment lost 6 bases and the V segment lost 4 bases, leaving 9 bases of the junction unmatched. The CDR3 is CASSYGQGDADTQYF. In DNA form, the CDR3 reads TGTGCCAGCAGCTACGGACAGGGAGATGCGGATACGCAGTATTTT.

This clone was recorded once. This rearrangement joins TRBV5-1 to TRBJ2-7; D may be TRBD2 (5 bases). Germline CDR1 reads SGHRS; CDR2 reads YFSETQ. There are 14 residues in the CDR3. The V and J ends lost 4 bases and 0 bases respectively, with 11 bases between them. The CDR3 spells CASSNDGNSYEQYF. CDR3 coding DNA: TGCGCCAGCAGCAATGACGGGAACTCCTACGAGCAGTACTTC.